This T cell receptor (beta chain) came from a study of brain T cells in children with intractable seizures. The assay was immunoSEQ multiplex PCR, and TCRdb's table has in-frame clones only and misses some. The sample includes around 41,000 clones, 75% to 95% of them seen just once. Whole-study results and caveats: HCMV serostatus was not known, and viral specificity came from CDR3 similarity only.

This clone showed up just once. Its antigen is unknown. This CDR3 contains 14 residues. Between the trimmed V and J ends, which lost 1 base and 1 base, there was a span of 6 bases. Germline CDR1 SGHRS, CDR2 YFSETQ. The sequence was collected from a girl aged 2-10 years with tuberous sclerosis and intractable seizures. Specimen: peripheral blood, collected at surgery. The chain uses TRBV5-1 and TRBJ2-4; maybe TRBD1 (5 bases). CDR3 DNA: TGCGCCAGCAGCTTGAGGGGTGCCAAAAACATTCAGTACTTC. Protein: CASSLRGAKNIQYF.